The 14 T cell receptor beta chains presented below share a single source sample, sequenced in a study of beta chain features in type 1 diabetes. Findings and limits, study-wide: All four CD4+ subsets of Type 1 diabetes patients contained TCRB CDR3s that were moderately but significantly shorter.

As every portion of the isolated RNA was reverse transcribed, the sequencing read expressed TCRB transcripts. Produced via immunoSEQ multiplex PCR; TCRdb's table is partial and in-frame only. The sample has about 710,000 clones; over 13% are singletons. These TCRs' antigens remain unknown. Sequencing used naive CD4+ T cells from blood. All receptors derive from a man younger than 35 with type 1 diabetes.

This chain connects TRBV5-6 to TRBJ2-7; D is unclear. V was pared by 4 bases and J by 0 bases, with 14 bases between. Germline assignment: CDR1 SGHDT and CDR2 YYEEEE. The CDR3 is 15 amino acids. CDR3 amino acids: CASSPRRLSSYEQYF. CDR3 coding DNA: TGTGCCAGCAGCCCCCGCAGATTGAGCTCCTACGAGCAGTACTTC.

This clone was detected only a few times. Mismatch with germline at one junction end may stem from a read error. This chain connects TRBV4-3 to TRBJ2-3; 8 nucleotides align to TRBD2. CDR1 and CDR2 (germline): LGHNA, YSLEER. The CDR3 covers 14 residues. DNA of the CDR3: TGCGCCAGCAGCCTGGGACTAGGCACGGATACGCAGTATTTT. It translates to CASSLGLGTDTQYF.

A few counts support this clone. V usage is TRBV5-4 and J usage is TRBJ2-3; D gene unclear. The CDR3 length is 16 residues. Trimming shortened V by 2 bases and J by 0 bases, and 13 bases separated the two germline ends. CDR1 and CDR2 (germline): SGHNT, YYREEE (reference sequence). CDR3 sequence (DNA): TGTGCCAGCAGCTTACGGGCCGGAGCTAGCACAGATACGCAGTATTTT. It yields the protein CASSLRAGASTDTQYF.

The chain carries TRBV5-1 and TRBJ2-3; the D gene is possibly TRBD2 (5 bases). V was pared by 4 bases and J by 5 bases, with 14 bases between. Germline V gene sequence: CDR1 SGHRS, CDR2 YFSETQ. The CDR3 has 14 amino acids. The CDR3 is CASSPGMPGDTQYF. CDR3 nucleotide sequence: TGCGCCAGCAGCCCCGGGATGCCTGGAGATACGCAGTATTTT.

The chain uses TRBV19 and TRBJ1-5, with no clear D. Deletions cut 6 bases from V and 0 bases from J, with 12 bases between. Germline V gene sequence: CDR1 LNHDA, CDR2 SQIVND (reference sequence). This CDR3 comprises 15 residues. The CDR3 spells CASRPEEYSNQPQHF. CDR3 bases: TGTGCCAGTAGGCCTGAGGAATATAGCAATCAGCCCCAGCATTTT.

The rearrangement uses TRBV7-9 and TRBJ1-3; D remains ambiguous. The germline V gene encodes CDR1 SEHNR and CDR2 FQNEAQ (reference sequence). CDR3 size: 15 residues. V lost 4 bases and J 0 bases, leaving 10 bases between the germline ends. The chain's CDR3 is CASSSTASSGNTIYF. Here the CDR3 DNA reads TGTGCCAGCAGCTCGACGGCAAGCTCTGGAAACACCATATATTTT. Complete variable domain (other parts from reference TRBV7-9 and TRBJ1-3): DTGVSQNPRHKITKRGQNVTFRCDPISEHNRLYWYRQTLGQGPEFLTYFQNEAQLEKSRLLSDRFSAERPKGSFSTLEIQRTEQGDSAMYLCASSSTASSGNTIYFGEGSWLTVV.

The chain combines TRBV28 with TRBJ1-2, with 9 bases fitting TRBD1. The germline V gene has CDR1 MDHEN and CDR2 SYDVKM. V trimming: 6 bases; J trimming: 3 bases; junction bases outside the gene matches: 5. CDR3 length: 14 residues. The CDR3, as DNA: TGTGCCAGCAGCGCCGGGACAGGGTACTATGGCTACACCTTC. Its translation: CASSAGTGYYGYTF.

This clone occurred a few times. Here the CDR3 DNA reads TGTGCCAGCAATAACGACAGGGTTGGCGAGCAGTACTTC. Protein sequence: CASNNDRVGEQYF. V gene TRBV6-6 combines with J gene TRBJ2-7; 7 bases are a match to TRBD1. In germline, CDR1 is MNHNY, CDR2 SVGAGI (reference sequence). This CDR3 comprises 13 residues. With 7 bases clipped from V and 6 bases from J, the junction kept 9 bases outside the gene matches.

V gene TRBV7-2 combines with J gene TRBJ1-2; no reliable D call. Trimming left V 2 bases short and J 2 bases short, with 18 bases between. CDR1 and CDR2 from the germline V gene are SGHTA and FQGNSA. This CDR3 has 17 residues. CDR3 protein: CASSLTPTVRVNYGYTF. The CDR3 DNA follows: TGTGCCAGCAGCTTAACCCCCACCGTTAGGGTGAACTATGGCTACACCTTC. Drawing the rest from reference TRBV7-2 and TRBJ1-2, the complete variable domain is GAGVSQSPSNKVTEKGKDVELRCDPISGHTALYWYRQSLGQGLEFLIYFQGNSAPDKSGLPSDRFSAERTGGSVSTLTIQRTQQEDSAVYLCASSLTPTVRVNYGYTFGSGTRLTVV.

The rearrangement links TRBV5-1 to TRBJ1-4; 9 nucleotides agree with TRBD1. Germline loops: CDR1 SGHRS, CDR2 YFSETQ. CDR3 size: 16 residues. With V trimmed by 5 bases and J by 6 bases, 11 bases remained unmatched. The CDR3 DNA follows: TGCGCCAGCAGTTTCGGACCGGGACAGGGTGATGAAAAACTGTTTTTT. Its protein product is CASSFGPGQGDEKLFF.

This clone occurred a few times. DNA of the CDR3: TGTGCCAGCAGCTCCGGGGTCGACGGCTACACCTTC. Protein product: CASSSGVDGYTF. V usage is TRBV7-2 and J usage is TRBJ1-2; D not resolved. Trimming pared 4 bases from V and 8 bases from J, leaving 11 bases between. This CDR3 has 12 amino acids. Germline assignment: CDR1 SGHTA and CDR2 FQGNSA.

This clone was picked up a small number of times. CDR3 residues: CASSRGVGETQYF. CDR3 bases: TGTGCCAGCAGTCGAGGGGTCGGGGAGACCCAGTACTTC. The chain links TRBV11-2 to TRBJ2-5; TRBD1 or TRBD2 may be the D gene (5 bases each). This CDR3 region has 13 residues. The germline V and J ends were trimmed by 6 bases and 5 bases, with 13 bases remaining between them. The germline CDR1 and CDR2 sequences are SGHAT and FQNNGV. The variable domain in full, with the rest retrieved from reference TRBV11-2 and TRBJ2-5, is EAGVAQSPRYKIIEKRQSVAFWCNPISGHATLYWYQQILGQGPKLLIQFQNNGVVDDSQLPKDRFSAERLKGVDSTLKIQPAKLEDSAVYLCASSRGVGETQYFGPGTRLLVL.

This chain links TRBV9 with TRBJ1-1; TRBD1 is a possible D gene (5 bases). Per germline, CDR1 SGDLS and CDR2 YYNGEE. This CDR3 spans 13 amino acids. Trimming stripped 4 bases from V and 6 bases from J, with 13 bases between. The CDR3 nucleotides are TGTGCCAGCAGCCTTGCGAGGGGACCTGAAGCTTTCTTT. Translation gives CASSLARGPEAFF.

This clone appeared a few times. The gene calls are TRBV30 and TRBJ1-5; D unclear. The CDR3 runs 14 residues. CDR1 is GTSNPN, CDR2 SVGIG, per germline (reference sequence). With 3 bases removed from V and 4 bases from J, the gap between germline ends came to 13 bases. The CDR3 DNA follows: TGTGCCTGGAGCATATTGGGGTTAAATCAGCCCCAGCATTTT. Amino acid sequence: CAWSILGLNQPQHF. Full variable domain (missing parts from reference TRBV30 and TRBJ1-5): SQTIHQWPATLVQPVGSPLSLECTVEGTSNPNLYWYRQAAGRGLQLLFYSVGIGQISSEVPQNLSASRPQDRQFILSSKKLLLSDSGFYLCAWSILGLNQPQHFGDGTRLSIL.